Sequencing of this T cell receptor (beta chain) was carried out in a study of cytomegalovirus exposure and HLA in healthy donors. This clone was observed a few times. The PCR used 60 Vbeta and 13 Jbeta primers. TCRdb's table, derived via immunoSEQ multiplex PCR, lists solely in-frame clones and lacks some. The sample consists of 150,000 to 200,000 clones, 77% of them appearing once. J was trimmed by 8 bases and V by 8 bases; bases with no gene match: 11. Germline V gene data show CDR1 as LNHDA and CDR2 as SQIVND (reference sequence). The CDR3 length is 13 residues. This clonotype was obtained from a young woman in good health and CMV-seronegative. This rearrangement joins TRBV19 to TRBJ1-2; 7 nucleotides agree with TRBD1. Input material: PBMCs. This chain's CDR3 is CASLAEGALGYTF. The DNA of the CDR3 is TGTGCCAGTTTGGCGGAGGGGGCGCTGGGCTACACCTTC.